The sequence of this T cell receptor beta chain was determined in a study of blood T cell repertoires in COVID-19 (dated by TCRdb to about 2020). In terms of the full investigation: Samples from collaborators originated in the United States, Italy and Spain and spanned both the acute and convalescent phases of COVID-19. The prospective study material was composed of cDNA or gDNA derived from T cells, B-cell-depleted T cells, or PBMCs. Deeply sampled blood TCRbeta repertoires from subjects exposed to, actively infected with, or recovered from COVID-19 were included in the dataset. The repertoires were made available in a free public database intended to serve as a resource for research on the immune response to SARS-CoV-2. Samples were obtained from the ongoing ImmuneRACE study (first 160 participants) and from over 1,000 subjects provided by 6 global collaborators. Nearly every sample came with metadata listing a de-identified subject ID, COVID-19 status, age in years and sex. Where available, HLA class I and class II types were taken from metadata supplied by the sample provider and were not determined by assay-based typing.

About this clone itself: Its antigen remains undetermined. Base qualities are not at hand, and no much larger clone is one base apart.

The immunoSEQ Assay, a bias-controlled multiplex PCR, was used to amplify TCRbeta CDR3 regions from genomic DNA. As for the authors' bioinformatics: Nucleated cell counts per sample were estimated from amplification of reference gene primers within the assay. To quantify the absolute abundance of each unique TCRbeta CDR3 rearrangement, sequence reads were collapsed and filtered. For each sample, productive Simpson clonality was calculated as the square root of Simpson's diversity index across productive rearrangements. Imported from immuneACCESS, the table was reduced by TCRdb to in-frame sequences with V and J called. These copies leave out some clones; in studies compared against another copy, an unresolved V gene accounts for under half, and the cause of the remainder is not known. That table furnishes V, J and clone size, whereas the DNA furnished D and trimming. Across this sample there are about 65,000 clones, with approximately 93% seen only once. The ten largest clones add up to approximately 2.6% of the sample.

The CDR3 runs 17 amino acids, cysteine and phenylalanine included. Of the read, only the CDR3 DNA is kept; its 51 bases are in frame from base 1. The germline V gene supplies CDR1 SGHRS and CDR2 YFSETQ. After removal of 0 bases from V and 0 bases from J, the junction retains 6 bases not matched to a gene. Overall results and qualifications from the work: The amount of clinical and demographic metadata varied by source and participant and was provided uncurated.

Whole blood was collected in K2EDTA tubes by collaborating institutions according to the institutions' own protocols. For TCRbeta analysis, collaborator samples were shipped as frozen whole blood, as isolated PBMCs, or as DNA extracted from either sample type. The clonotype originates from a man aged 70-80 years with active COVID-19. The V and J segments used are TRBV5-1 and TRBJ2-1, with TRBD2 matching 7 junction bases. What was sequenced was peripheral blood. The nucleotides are TGCGCCAGCAGCTTGGGGGCTCTAGCGGACTCCTACAATGAGCAGTTCTTC. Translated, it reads CASSLGALADSYNEQFF.